This TCR beta chain was found in a study of shared clonotypes between healthy human individuals (TCRdb year 2020). A note on the overall study: The cohort comprised a couple of women and a few men aged 18 to 49 years. Per donor, three plates each were used for CD4 naive and CD4 memory, two for CD8 naive, and one for CD8 memory. Blood TCR repertoires of five healthy adults were deeply sequenced to estimate repertoire size and the extent of clonotype sharing between individuals. Libraries were prepared and TCR repertoires were sequenced by different laboratories using diverse techniques, in order to increase sequencing depth and limit assay-specific biases. Each donor's leukapheresis produced roughly between roughly 0.85 and 10 billion PBMCs.

A note on this clone: Its antigen specificity is not known. No base-level quality is on record; no much larger clone is a single base apart.

The paper's findings and limits, for the study overall: Even with the large sequencing depth, rarefaction of the sorted-subset datasets indicated that sequencing was incomplete. Sharing across a few donors was observed for around 5% of naive CD4, over 3% of naive CD8, roughly 2.3% of memory CD4, and 0.4% of memory CD8 clonotypes. Sampling was restricted to blood, and TCR repertoires in tissue are likely to differ from TCR repertoires in blood. Based on pairwise subsampling, the degree of clonotype sharing among donors was expected to be affected by sequencing depth. Compared with non-shared clonotypes, clonotypes shared by all four sorted-subset donors had higher generation probabilities. Because the study included a small number of donors, the genetic and exposure-history diversity represented was limited. Larger estimated clonotype richness was generally found for naive subsets than for memory subsets.

TCR CDR3 regions were amplified from genomic DNA by multiplex PCR using the deep immunoSEQ assay. Extracted genomic DNA from each cell subset was distributed evenly across all wells of several immunoSEQ 96-well plates, and each plate was treated as a replicate. For sorted subsets, each replicate PCR was loaded with about 0.2 ug genomic DNA, equivalent to 25,000 to 30,000 T cell genomes. The purified libraries were quantified using a Qubit 3.0 fluorometer, sized with a Bioanalyzer 2100, and then quantified again using the KAPA Library Quantification kit. Every immunoSEQ 96-well plate was sequenced on a separate single-read 150-cycle Illumina NextSeq 550 flow cell. The authors processed their data as follows. Because the immunoSEQ output held only junctional sequences and lacked quality scores, the filtering could not match the filtering applied to full-length reads. To assign V/J genes and CDR3, sequences were annotated using PyIR, a Python wrapper for IgBLAST v1.9, with IMGT germline references. Any read was removed if the V/J assignment was weak (E-value above 1e-6), the CDR3 was missing, or the read contained stop codons, out-of-frame junctions, or ambiguous translated residues. A V3J clonotype was defined by an identical inferred V gene, J gene, and CDR3 amino acid sequence. Percentage overlap between repertoires was calculated by dividing the number of shared unique clonotypes by the size of the smaller repertoire. Three approaches were used to assess repertoire richness: RTK rarefaction, the Chao1 estimator, and Recon v2.1 estimates of unobserved clonotypes. For all TCRbeta clonotypes obtained by the gDNA method from a handful of donors, generation probabilities were computed with OLGA. Here the immuneACCESS table is served through TCRdb, limited to in-frame sequences with V and J called. Missing clones are a known gap in these copies; in checked studies unresolved V genes cover under half, and the rest lacks a known reason. V, J and clone size derive from that table, while D and trimming were established from the DNA sequence. The sample includes about 2.3 million clones, with around 92% observed a single time. The ten largest clonotypes hold 0.37% of the sample.

Donors were healthy HIV-negative adults with no recently reported acute infections or vaccinations. Only Caucasian adults living in Nashville, Tennessee, USA were represented among the donors. Magnetic negative selection was used to enrich CD4+ T cells, after which naive cells were positively selected on CD45RA and the negative fraction became the memory subset. After blood collection by leukapheresis, PBMCs were isolated using Ficoll-Histopaque density gradient centrifugation and then cryopreserved in the vapor phase of liquid nitrogen. Analytical flow cytometry was used to check the purity and quantity of every magnetically sorted T cell population. Genomic DNA was isolated from each sorted fraction and quantified by UV absorbance on a Nanodrop 2000c. CDR1 is given as GTSNPN and CDR2 as SVGIG, both from the germline V gene (reference sequence). The CDR3 runs 14 amino acids, cysteine and phenylalanine included. Solely the CDR3 DNA is kept, with 42 bases framed from the first base. Cut back by 2 bases and 4 bases, the V and J ends lie 12 bases apart.

The sequencing sample was made of naive CD4+ T cells from PBMCs. The sample's cell subset or site label, decoded: CD45RA+ positively selected. The clonotype originates from a man younger than 35 in good health. Some clones in this sample may be carry-over from other donors' samples. The V gene is TRBV30 and the J gene is TRBJ1-5; matching of 5 bases hints at TRBD1 as the D gene. The CDR3 has the sequence CAWSKVRDNQPQHF. DNA sequence: TGTGCCTGGAGTAAGGTCAGGGATAATCAGCCCCAGCATTTT.